The 15 T cell receptor beta chains below come from one sample, sequenced in a study of human T cells and chemical hapten exposure. TCRdb independently ran MiXCR on the RACE reads; one entry per CDR3 protein. The sample lists fewer than 500,000 distinct CDR3 sequences, 4.8% seen once, with under 3% in the top ten. Described time point: patch test 1, 2 weeks after DPC sensitization. Indicated treatment: therapeutic diphenylcyclopropenone sensitization with weekly scalp DPC. Sequencing was performed on whole blood, taken in connection with sensitization to the hapten diphenylcyclopropenone (DPC). The source of these receptors is a woman in her fifties or sixties with alopecia areata. Some clones in this sample may be carry-over from other donors' samples.

This clonotype has at least ten counts. CDR3 loop: CASSPSGGRLNEQFF. CDR3 sequence (DNA): TGTGCCAGCAGCCCTAGCGGGGGGCGCCTCAATGAGCAGTTCTTC. V usage is TRBV9 and J usage is TRBJ2-1; 11 nucleotides agree with TRBD2. The CDR3 is made up of 15 amino acids. V dropped 4 bases and J dropped 6; count of bases not matched to a gene: 6. Germline V gives CDR1 SGDLS, CDR2 YYNGEE.

This clonotype was found many times. V and J are TRBV28 and TRBJ2-7, with a weak D call TRBD1 (5 bases). Trimming stripped 6 bases from V and 1 base from J, with 10 bases between. This CDR3 has 13 residues. Germline loops: CDR1 MDHEN, CDR2 SYDVKM. CDR3 nucleotides: TGTGCCAGCAGGATAGACAGTTCCTACGAGCAGTACTTC. It encodes CASRIDSSYEQYF.

The sample holds many counts of this clonotype. This rearrangement joins TRBV7-2 to TRBJ1-3; the D is unclear. The V end lost 4 bases, the J end lost 0 bases, and 13 bases lay between the germline ends. CDR3 length: 16 amino acids. Germline assignment: CDR1 SGHTA and CDR2 FQGNSA. The CDR3, as DNA: TGTGCCAGCAGCTCTAGTTTTACCCCCTCTGGAAACACCATATATTTT. Translated, it gives CASSSSFTPSGNTIYF.

This clonotype has only a few counts. The chain has TRBV5-1 and TRBJ2-1; maybe TRBD1 (5 bases). This CDR3 spans 15 amino acids. Trimming took off 1 base at V and 3 bases at J, with 11 bases between the two ends. Germline assignment: CDR1 SGHRS and CDR2 YFSETQ. CDR3 amino acids: CASSLQGNSYNEQFF. The DNA of the CDR3 is TGCGCCAGCAGCTTGCAGGGCAATAGCTACAATGAGCAGTTCTTC.

The chain uses TRBV3-1 and TRBJ2-4; a weak D match, TRBD2 (5 bases). Per germline, CDR1 LGHDT and CDR2 YNNKEL (reference sequence). V shed 6 bases and J shed 5 bases, with 20 bases lying between them. The CDR3 is made up of 16 amino acids. CDR3 bases: TGTGCCAGCAGGGAAGCGGCGGATGGTTTGGAAAACATTCAGTACTTC. This encodes CASREAADGLENIQYF.

This clonotype came up many times. This sequence joins TRBV6-6 and TRBJ2-1; D is possibly TRBD2 (5 bases). Germline CDR1 is MNHNY and CDR2 is SVGAGI (reference sequence). The length of the CDR3 is 14 residues. The V and J ends lost 10 bases and 0 bases respectively, with 13 bases between them. The CDR3 nucleotides are TGTGCCATTTCGCAACGGGGCTCCTACAATGAGCAGTTCTTC. It encodes CAISQRGSYNEQFF.

This chain joins TRBV27 and TRBJ2-7, with a possible D match to TRBD2 (6 bases). V was pared by 1 base and J by 6 bases, with 10 bases between. There are 13 residues in the CDR3. Germline CDR1 MNHEY, CDR2 SMNVEV (reference sequence). The CDR3 region is CASSLWAGSEQYF. The CDR3 DNA reads as TGTGCCAGCAGTTTATGGGCGGGGAGCGAGCAGTACTTC.

The sample holds one count of this clonotype. A read error may explain this, as a much larger clone is one base away. The gene calls are TRBV5-6 and TRBJ1-1, with a possible D match to TRBD1 (6 bases). CDR1 is SGHDT, CDR2 YYEEEE, per germline. Deletions cut 4 bases from V and 5 bases from J, with 9 bases between. The CDR3 contains 12 residues. Here the CDR3 DNA reads TGTGCCAGCAGCGGGAGGGGGACTGAAGCTTTCTTT. The encoded protein is CASSGRGTEAFF.

This clonotype was counted many times. CDR3 region: CASSLIPQRESDTQYF. The CDR3 DNA is TGTGCCAGCAGCTTAATCCCACAACGGGAGTCAGATACGCAGTATTTT. The V call is TRBV7-2, the J call TRBJ2-3; D might be TRBD2 (6 bases). CDR1 is SGHTA and CDR2 is FQGNSA in the germline V gene. V was pared by 2 bases and J by 4 bases, with 16 bases between. The CDR3 has 16 residues.

This clonotype was counted at least ten times. The chain links TRBV9 to TRBJ1-4; D remains unclear. CDR1 is SGDLS, CDR2 YYNGEE, per germline. This CDR3 is 17 amino acids long. V was cut by 1 base and J by 6 bases, with 19 bases left in between. The CDR3 region is CASSVRAAPREYEKLFF. The CDR3, as DNA: TGTGCCAGCAGCGTAAGGGCGGCCCCGAGGGAGTATGAAAAACTGTTTTTT.

In its sample, this clonotype was seen many times. J is TRBJ2-2 and V is TRBV6-2 or TRBV6-3; 7 bases are shared with TRBD1. Germline CDR1 reads MNHEY; CDR2 reads SVGEGT. V lost 4 bases and J lost 4; bases outside the gene matches: 9. This CDR3 has 16 residues. The CDR3 region is CASSLDRQESTGELFF. DNA of the CDR3: TGTGCCAGCAGTTTGGACAGGCAGGAAAGCACCGGGGAGCTGTTTTTT.

In this sample, this clonotype turned up many times. The chain links TRBV11-2 to TRBJ1-1; D is unclear. In germline, CDR1 is SGHAT, CDR2 FQNNGV. CDR3 size: 16 residues. V lost 5 bases to trimming and J lost 5 bases, with 21 bases between them. DNA of the CDR3: TGTGCCAGCAGCCCCCTGTGGGAGACCGGAACGACTGAAGCTTTCTTT. It is translated as CASSPLWETGTTEAFF.

This clonotype was counted between two and nine times. CDR3 nucleotide sequence: TGTGCCAGCAGTCGAACGGACAGGGGTGGGCAGTACTTC. It yields the protein CASSRTDRGGQYF. The rearrangement joins TRBV6-5 to TRBJ2-7; TRBD1 matches 9 bases. V lost 5 bases and J lost 9; bases outside the gene matches: 8. Germline CDR1 reads MNHEY; CDR2 reads SVGAGI. This CDR3 contains 13 residues.

This clonotype was observed many times. The chain couples TRBV29-1 to TRBJ1-1; no firm D call. Germline V lookup: CDR1 SQVTM, CDR2 ANQGSEA. The CDR3 sequence is 11 residues long. The CDR3 is CIPEGNTEAFF. CDR3 DNA: TGCATCCCAGAGGGGAACACTGAAGCTTTCTTT.

This clonotype was picked up a small number of times. V usage is TRBV27 and J usage is TRBJ2-5; 8 bases are a match to TRBD1. V lost 7 bases, J lost 5 bases, and 3 bases stayed unmatched. CDR3 size: 12 residues. Germline loops: CDR1 MNHEY, CDR2 SMNVEV (reference sequence). In DNA form, the CDR3 reads TGTGCCAGCACCCAGGGGGCTGAGACCCAGTACTTC. Translating gives CASTQGAETQYF.